This T cell receptor (beta chain) was sequenced during a study of beta chain features in type 1 diabetes. On the study more broadly: Examined across all samples were around 110 million sorted cells.

This clone was counted between two and nine times. Its antigen is as yet unknown. A heparinised blood draw that averaged about 120 mL was obtained once from each donor. Sorting with CD45RO/CCR7/CD25/CD127/CD95/CD27 yielded naive, central memory, regulatory and stem-like memory CD4+ cells. The isolated RNA, all of it, was reverse transcribed, so expressed TCRB transcripts were what got sequenced. The method was immunoSEQ multiplex PCR; TCRdb's version includes in-frame clones alone and lacks a portion of them. The sample yields 300,000 to 350,000 clones, roughly 8% seen once. Study-level findings and limits: When Type 1 diabetes patients were examined, their TCRB CDR3s proved moderately but significantly shorter in all four CD4+ subsets.

The sequenced sample consisted of central memory CD4+ T cells from blood. The sequence derives from a woman aged 18-35 years in good health.

The CDR3: CASASPSAGQETQYF. In DNA, the CDR3 is TGTGCCAGCGCCTCGCCCTCTGCAGGGCAAGAGACCCAGTACTTC. The J gene is TRBJ2-5, the V gene TRBV27; perhaps TRBD1 as D (5 bases). V was trimmed by 8 bases and J by 2 bases, leaving 18 bases between them. Germline CDR1 MNHEY, CDR2 SMNVEV (reference sequence). The CDR3 extends over 15 amino acids.